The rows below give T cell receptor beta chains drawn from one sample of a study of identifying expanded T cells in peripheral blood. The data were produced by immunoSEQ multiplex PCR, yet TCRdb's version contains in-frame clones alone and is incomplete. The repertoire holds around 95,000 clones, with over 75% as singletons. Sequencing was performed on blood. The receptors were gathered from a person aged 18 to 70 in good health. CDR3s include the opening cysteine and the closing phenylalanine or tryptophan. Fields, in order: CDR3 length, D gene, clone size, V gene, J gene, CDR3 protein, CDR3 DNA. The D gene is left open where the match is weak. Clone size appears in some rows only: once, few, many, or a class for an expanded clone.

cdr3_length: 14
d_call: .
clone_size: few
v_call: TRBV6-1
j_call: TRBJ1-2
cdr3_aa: CASSETTFTYGYTF
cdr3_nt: TGTGCCAGCAGTGAGACGACGTTCACCTATGGCTACACCTTC

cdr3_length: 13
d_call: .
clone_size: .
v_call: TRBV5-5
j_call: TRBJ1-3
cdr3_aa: CASSLVGGNTIYF
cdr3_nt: TGTGCCAGCAGCTTGGTCGGTGGAAACACCATATATTTT

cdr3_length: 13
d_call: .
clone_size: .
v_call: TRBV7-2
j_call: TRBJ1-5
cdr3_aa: CASSAGGVQPQHF
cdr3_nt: TGTGCCAGCAGCGCCGGGGGAGTTCAGCCCCAGCATTTT

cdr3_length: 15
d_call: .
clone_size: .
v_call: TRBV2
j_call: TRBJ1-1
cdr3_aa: CASSGGVTEGTEAFF
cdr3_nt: TGTGCCAGCAGTGGGGGGGTCACGGAGGGCACTGAAGCTTTCTTT

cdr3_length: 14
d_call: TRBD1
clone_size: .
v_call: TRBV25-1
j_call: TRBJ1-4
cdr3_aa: CATTLGQGDEKLFF
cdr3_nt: TGTGCCACCACACTAGGACAGGGTGATGAAAAACTGTTTTTT

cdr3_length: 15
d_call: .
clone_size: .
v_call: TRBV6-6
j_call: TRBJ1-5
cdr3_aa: CASSYGTVANQPQHF
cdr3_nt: TGTGCCAGCAGTTACGGGACGGTGGCAAATCAGCCCCAGCATTTT

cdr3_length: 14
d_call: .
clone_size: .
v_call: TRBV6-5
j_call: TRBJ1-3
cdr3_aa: CASSLSPSGNTIYF
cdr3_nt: TGTGCCAGCAGTCTCAGCCCCTCTGGAAACACCATATATTTT

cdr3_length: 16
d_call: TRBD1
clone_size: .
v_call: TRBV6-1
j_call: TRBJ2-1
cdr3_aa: CASSEPGQGSYNEQFF
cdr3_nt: TGTGCCAGCAGTGAACCGGGACAGGGCTCCTACAATGAGCAGTTCTTC

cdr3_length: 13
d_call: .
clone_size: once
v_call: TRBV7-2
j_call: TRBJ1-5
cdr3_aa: CASSLDGNQPQHF
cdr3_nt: TGTGCCAGCAGCTTAGATGGGAATCAGCCCCAGCATTTT

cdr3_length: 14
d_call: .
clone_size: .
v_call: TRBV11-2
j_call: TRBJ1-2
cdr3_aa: CASSSTGGHYGYTF
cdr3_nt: TGTGCCAGCAGCTCCACTGGAGGACACTATGGCTACACCTTC

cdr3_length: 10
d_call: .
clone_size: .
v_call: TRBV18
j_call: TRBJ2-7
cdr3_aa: CASSDYEQYF
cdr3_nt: TGTGCCAGCTCAGATTACGAGCAGTACTTC

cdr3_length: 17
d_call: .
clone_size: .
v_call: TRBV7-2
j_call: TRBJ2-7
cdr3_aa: CASSLRDGGGSSYEQYF
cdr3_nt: TGTGCCAGCAGCTTACGGGACGGGGGCGGTAGCTCCTACGAGCAGTACTTC

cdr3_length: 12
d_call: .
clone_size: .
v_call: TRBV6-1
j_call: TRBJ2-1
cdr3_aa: CASSLQGGEQFF
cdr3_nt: TGTGCCAGCAGCTTACAGGGTGGAGAGCAGTTCTTC

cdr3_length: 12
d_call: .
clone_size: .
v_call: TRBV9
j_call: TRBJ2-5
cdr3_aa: CASSEGRETQYF
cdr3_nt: TGTGCCAGCAGCGAGGGGAGGGAGACCCAGTACTTC

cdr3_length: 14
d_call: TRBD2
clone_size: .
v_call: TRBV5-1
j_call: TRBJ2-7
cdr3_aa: CASSRGTSGYEQYF
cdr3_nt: TGCGCCAGCAGCCGAGGTACTAGCGGCTACGAGCAGTACTTC

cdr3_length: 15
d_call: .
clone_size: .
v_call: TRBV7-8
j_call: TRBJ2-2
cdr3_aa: CASSPYRAGGGELFF
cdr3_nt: TGTGCCAGCAGCCCATACCGAGCTGGGGGCGGGGAGCTGTTTTTT

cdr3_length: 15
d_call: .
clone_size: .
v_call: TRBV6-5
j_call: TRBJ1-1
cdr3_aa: CASSYTGRGDTEAFF
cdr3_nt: TGTGCCAGCAGTTACACAGGGAGAGGGGACACTGAAGCTTTCTTT

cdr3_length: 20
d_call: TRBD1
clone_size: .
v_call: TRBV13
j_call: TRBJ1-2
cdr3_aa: CASSLGRAEVGQGAVGGYTF
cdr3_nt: TGTGCCAGCAGCTTAGGCCGAGCAGAGGTGGGACAGGGGGCAGTAGGCGGCTACACCTTC

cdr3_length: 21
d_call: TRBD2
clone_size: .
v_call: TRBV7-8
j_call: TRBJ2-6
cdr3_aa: CASSLFGSGSGGATGANVLTF
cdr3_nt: TGTGCCAGCAGCTTATTTGGTAGTGGGAGCGGGGGGGCAACTGGGGCCAACGTCCTGACTTTC

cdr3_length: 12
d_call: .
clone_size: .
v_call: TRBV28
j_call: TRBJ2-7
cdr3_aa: CASSFHSYEQYF
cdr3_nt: TGTGCCAGCAGTTTCCACTCCTACGAGCAGTACTTC

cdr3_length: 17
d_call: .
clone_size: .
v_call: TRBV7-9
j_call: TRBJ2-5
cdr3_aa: CASSFARDMRREETQYF
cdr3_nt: TGTGCCAGCAGCTTTGCCCGGGACATGAGGCGGGAAGAGACCCAGTACTTC

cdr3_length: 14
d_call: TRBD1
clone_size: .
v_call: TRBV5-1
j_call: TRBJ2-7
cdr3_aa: CASSWTGASLEQYF
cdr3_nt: TGCGCCAGCAGCTGGACAGGGGCCTCCCTCGAGCAGTACTTC

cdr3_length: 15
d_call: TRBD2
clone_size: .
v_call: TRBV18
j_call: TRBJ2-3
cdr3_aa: CASSRGGHSTDTQYF
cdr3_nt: TGTGCCAGCTCACGGGGGGGTCACAGCACAGATACGCAGTATTTT

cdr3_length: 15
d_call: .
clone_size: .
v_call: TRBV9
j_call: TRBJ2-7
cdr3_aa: CASSVGAGTSYEQYF
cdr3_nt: TGTGCCAGCAGCGTAGGGGCAGGGACATCCTACGAGCAGTACTTC

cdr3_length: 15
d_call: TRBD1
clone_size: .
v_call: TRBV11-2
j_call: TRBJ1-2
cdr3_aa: CASSTRYRGNYGYTF
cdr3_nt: TGTGCCAGCAGCACACGATACAGGGGCAACTATGGCTACACCTTC

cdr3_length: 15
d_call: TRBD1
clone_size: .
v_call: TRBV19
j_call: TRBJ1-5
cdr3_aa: CASSIDQGGRQPQHF
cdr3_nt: TGTGCCAGTAGTATAGATCAGGGGGGGAGGCAGCCCCAGCATTTT

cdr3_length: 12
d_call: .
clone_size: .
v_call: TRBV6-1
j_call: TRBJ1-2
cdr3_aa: CASSTGFYGYTF
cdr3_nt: TGTGCCAGCAGCACCGGGTTCTATGGCTACACCTTC

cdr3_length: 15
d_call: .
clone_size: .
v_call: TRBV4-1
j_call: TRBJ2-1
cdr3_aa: CASSQVLSSYNEQFF
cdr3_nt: TGCGCCAGCAGCCAAGTACTGAGCTCCTACAATGAGCAGTTCTTC

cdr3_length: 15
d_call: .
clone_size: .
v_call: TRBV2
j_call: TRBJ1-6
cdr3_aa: CASSEFAPLNSPLHF
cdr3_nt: TGTGCCAGCAGTGAATTTGCCCCGCTCAATTCACCCCTCCACTTT